The sequence of this T cell receptor beta chain was determined in a study of cytomegalovirus exposure and HLA in healthy donors. Study-wide results and caveats: For most subjects, TCR beta sequences were reported to predict HLA-A and HLA-B alleles with accuracy. More than 15,000 TCR beta sequences were associated with HLA alleles at 0.05 false discovery rate in a later analysis. Later analysis placed DRB1 highest and HLA-C lowest in TCR association rates, which differed by HLA locus.

Germline V gene lookup returns CDR1 SGHRS and CDR2 YFSETQ. This CDR3 has 16 residues. The J segment lost 1 base and the V segment lost 3 bases, leaving 7 bases of the junction unmatched. Concerning this clone: Its target is unknown.

The PCR had 60 Vbeta and 13 Jbeta primers. Some clones are missing from TCRdb's copy, which holds only in-frame ones; the method was immunoSEQ multiplex PCR. Of approximately 160,000 clones listed, approximately 80% are singletons. The receptor comes from a woman aged 25 to 39 in good health and CMV-seronegative. V usage is TRBV5-1 and J usage is TRBJ2-3, with TRBD2 identical over 8 bases. Sequences were obtained from PBMCs. CDR3 coding DNA: TGCGCCAGCAGCTCACCGGGACTAGTGGGCACAGATACGCAGTATTTT. This translates into CASSSPGLVGTDTQYF.